Reported below is one T cell receptor (beta chain). This sample is part of a study of OX40 agonist ivuxolimab in advanced cancers. Study-level background: Partial responses were achieved by three patients: one hepatocellular carcinoma, two cutaneous melanoma.

Sequenced by immunoSEQ multiplex PCR; TCRdb stores in-frame clones only, minus some. The sample contains about 58,000 clones, about 81% of which appear only once. Deletions cut 6 bases from V and 2 bases from J, with 14 bases between. Germline CDR1 MNHNS, CDR2 SASEGT. The CDR3 length is 15 residues. The rearrangement joins TRBV6-1 to TRBJ1-5; no reliable D call. The clonotype was recovered from an adult with an advanced solid tumor such as melanoma, head and neck, liver or kidney cancer. Sequencing used CD4+ or CD8+ T cells sorted from blood, obtained in a trial of the OX40 agonist ivuxolimab. CDR3 DNA: TGTGCCAGCAGCGAGAACTGGGTGGGCAATCAGCCCCAGCATTTT. This encodes CASSENWVGNQPQHF.